This TCR beta chain emerged from a study of multiple sclerosis patients with progressive multifocal leukoencephalopathy. In regard to this clone: Antigen unknown.

Germline V lookup: CDR1 SEHNR, CDR2 FQNEAQ (reference sequence). Trimming removed 4 bases at V and 3 bases at J, with 15 bases between. The CDR3 totals 15 residues. Sample time point: time of PML onset. Findings of the study overall: Whether JC virus or general immunocompromise explains the findings remained unclear.

Profiling relied on immunoSEQ multiplex PCR, and the TCRdb table lists in-frame clones only, not all of them. Of 25,000 to 35,000 clones listed, roughly 87% are singletons. The V and J genes are TRBV7-9 and TRBJ1-1; D is ambiguous. This sample comprised PBMCs, obtained from a patient treated with natalizumab. This sequence was found in a human donor with progressive multifocal leukoencephalopathy. CDR3 residues: CASSSSWGPDTEAFF. The CDR3 DNA is TGTGCCAGCAGCTCCAGTTGGGGTCCGGACACTGAAGCTTTCTTT.